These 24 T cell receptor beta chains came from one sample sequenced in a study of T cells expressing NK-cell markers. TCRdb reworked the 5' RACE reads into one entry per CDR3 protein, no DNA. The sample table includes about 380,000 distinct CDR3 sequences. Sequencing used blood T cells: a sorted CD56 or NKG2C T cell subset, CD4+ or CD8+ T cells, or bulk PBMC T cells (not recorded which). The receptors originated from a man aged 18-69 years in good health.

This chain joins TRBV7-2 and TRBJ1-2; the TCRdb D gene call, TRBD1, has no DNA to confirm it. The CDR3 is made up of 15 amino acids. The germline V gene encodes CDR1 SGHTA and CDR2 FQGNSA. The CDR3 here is CASSLGRTGIYGYTF.

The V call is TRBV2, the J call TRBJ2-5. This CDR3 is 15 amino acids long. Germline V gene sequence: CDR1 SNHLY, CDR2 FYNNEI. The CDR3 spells CASSEGGLGGETQYF.

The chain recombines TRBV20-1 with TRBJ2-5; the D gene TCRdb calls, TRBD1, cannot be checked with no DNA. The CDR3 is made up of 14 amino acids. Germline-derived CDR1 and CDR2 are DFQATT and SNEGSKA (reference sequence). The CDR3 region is CSATLTAGGETQYF.

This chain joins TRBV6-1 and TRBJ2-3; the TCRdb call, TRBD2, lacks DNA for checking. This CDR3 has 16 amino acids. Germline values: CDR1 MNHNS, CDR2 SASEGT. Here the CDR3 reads CASSRGTIPSTDTQYF.

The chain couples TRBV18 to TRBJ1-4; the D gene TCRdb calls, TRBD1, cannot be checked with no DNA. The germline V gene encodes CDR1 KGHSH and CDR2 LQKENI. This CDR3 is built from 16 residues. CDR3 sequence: CASSSTRTGTNEKLFF.

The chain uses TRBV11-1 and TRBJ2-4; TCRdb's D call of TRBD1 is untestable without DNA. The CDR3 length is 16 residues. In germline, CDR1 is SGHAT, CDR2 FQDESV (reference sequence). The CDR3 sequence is CASSPLDILAKNIQYF.

The CDR3 sequence is CASSFRGQVYNSPLHF. The rearrangement uses TRBV27 and TRBJ1-6; TCRdb calls TRBD1, which cannot be checked without DNA. This CDR3 contains 16 residues. Germline values: CDR1 MNHEY, CDR2 SMNVEV (reference sequence).

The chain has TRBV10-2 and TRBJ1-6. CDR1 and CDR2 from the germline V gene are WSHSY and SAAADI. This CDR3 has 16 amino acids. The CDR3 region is CASSESWAGRNSPLHF.

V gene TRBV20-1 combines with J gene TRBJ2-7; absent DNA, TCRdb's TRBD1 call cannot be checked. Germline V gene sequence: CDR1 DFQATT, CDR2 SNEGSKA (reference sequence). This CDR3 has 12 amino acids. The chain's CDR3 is CSASPGPGMQYF.

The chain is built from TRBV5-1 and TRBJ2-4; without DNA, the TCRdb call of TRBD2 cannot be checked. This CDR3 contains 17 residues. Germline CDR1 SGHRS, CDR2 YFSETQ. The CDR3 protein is CASSPRASGGGKNIQYF.

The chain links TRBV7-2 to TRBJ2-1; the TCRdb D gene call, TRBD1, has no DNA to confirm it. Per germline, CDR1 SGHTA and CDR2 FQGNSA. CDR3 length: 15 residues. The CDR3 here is CASSFEPGQVNEQFF.

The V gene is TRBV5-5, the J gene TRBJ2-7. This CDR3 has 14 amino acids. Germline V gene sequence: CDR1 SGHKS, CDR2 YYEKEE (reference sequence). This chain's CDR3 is CASSLALESYEQYF.

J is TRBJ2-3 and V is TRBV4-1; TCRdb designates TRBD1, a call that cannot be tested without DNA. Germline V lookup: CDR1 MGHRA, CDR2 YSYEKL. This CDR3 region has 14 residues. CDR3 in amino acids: CASSQDRVGDTQYF.

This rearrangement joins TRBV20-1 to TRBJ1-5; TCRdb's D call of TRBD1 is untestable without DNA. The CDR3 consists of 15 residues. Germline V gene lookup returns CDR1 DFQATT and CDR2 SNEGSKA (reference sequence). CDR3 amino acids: CSAREQGLGGQPQHF.

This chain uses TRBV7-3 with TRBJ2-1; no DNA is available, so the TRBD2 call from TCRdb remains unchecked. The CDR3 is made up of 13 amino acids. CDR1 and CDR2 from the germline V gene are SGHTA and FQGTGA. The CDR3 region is CASGRGAGNEQFF.

CDR3 residues: CATGWTDIRSQPQHF. V is TRBV6-1 and J is TRBJ1-5; lacking DNA, the TRBD1 call made by TCRdb goes unchecked. CDR3 length equals 15 residues. From germline, CDR1 is MNHNS and CDR2 SASEGT.

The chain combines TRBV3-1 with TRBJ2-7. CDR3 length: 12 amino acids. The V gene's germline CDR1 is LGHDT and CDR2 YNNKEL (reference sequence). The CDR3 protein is CASSQSADTPNF.

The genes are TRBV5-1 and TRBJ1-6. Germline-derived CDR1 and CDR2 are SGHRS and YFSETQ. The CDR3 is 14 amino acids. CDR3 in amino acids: CASRGNNDNSPLHF.

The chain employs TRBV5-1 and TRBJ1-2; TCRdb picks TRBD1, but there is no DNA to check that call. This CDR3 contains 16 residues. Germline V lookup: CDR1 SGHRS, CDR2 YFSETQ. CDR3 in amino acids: CASSFGFTGNPYGYTF.

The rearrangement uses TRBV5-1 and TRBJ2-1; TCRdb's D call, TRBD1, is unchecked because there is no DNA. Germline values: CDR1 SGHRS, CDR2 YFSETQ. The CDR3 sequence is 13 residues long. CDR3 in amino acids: CASSFFVGGEQFF.

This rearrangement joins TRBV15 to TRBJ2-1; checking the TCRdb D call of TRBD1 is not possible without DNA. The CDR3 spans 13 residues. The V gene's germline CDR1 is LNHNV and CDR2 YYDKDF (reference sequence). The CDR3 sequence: CATSRDNYNEQFF.

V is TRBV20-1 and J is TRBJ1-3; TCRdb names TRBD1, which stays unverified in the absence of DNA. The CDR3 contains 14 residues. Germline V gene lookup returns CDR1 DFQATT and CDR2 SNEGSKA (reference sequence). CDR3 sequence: CSATTDGGRNTIYF.

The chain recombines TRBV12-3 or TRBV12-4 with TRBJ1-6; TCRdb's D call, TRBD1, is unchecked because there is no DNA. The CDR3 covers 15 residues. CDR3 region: CASRTGTVRGSPLHF.

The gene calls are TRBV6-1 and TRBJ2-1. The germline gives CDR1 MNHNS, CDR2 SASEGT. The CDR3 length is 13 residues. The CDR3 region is CASSEFPTTPRFF.